The clone carrying this T cell receptor (beta chain) was seen a few times. Its antigen is not identified. This entry comes from a study of T cell clones after liver transplantation. At the level of the study: In this trial, immunosuppression withdrawal was attempted within 2 years of liver transplant. Until 12-24 months post-transplant, subjects got standard immunosuppression and no induction.

The data were produced by immunoSEQ multiplex PCR, yet TCRdb's version contains in-frame clones alone and is incomplete. The sample yields 45,000 to 60,000 clones, 60% to 80% seen once. Study results and caveats: Low donor cell numbers restricted donor-reactive repertoire measurement in a couple of subjects.

CDR3 length: 16 residues. V lost 2 bases and J 6 bases, leaving 17 bases between the germline ends. The V gene's germline CDR1 is MGHDK and CDR2 SYGVNS. Sorting of unstimulated PBMCs yielded separate CD3+CD4+ and CD3+CD8+ fractions. The receptor comes from a human patient who received a liver transplant. Some of these T cells may belong to the graft donor. Material: CD4+ T cells from blood, obtained at the 22-month timepoint. This rearrangement joins TRBV25-1 to TRBJ2-1; D remains unclear. The CDR3 nucleotides are TGTGCCAGCAGTGAAGGAGAATCGGCAGGACGCAATGAGCAGTTCTTC. Its translation: CASSEGESAGRNEQFF.